This T cell receptor beta chain was captured in a study of CD8 T cells in ankylosing spondylitis. Using its own MiXCR run on the 5' RACE reads, TCRdb lists one record per CDR3 protein. The profile shows about 160,000 distinct CDR3 sequences, roughly 44% of them singletons. CDR3 size: 14 residues. Trimming took 3 bases from V and 3 from J, leaving 12 bases between them. CDR1 is MNHNY, CDR2 SVGAGI, per germline (reference sequence). This clonotype was counted at least ten times. This chain joins TRBV6-6 and TRBJ2-7; possible D gene TRBD2, 5 bases. The receptor's source is a male donor with ankylosing spondylitis. The material sequenced was synovial fluid, either unsorted or a sorted T cell fraction (not recorded which). The CDR3 region is CASSYVAGDYEQYF. The CDR3 region has the DNA TGTGCCAGCAGTTATGTTGCCGGGGACTACGAGCAGTACTTC.